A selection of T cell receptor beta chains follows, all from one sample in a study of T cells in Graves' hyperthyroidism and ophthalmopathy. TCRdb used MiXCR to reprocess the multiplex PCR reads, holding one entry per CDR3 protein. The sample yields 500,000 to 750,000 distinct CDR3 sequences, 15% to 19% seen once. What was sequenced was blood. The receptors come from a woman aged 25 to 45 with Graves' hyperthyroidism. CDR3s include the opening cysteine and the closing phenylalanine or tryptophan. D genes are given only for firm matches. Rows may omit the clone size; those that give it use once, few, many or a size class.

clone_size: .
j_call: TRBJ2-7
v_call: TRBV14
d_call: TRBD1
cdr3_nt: TGTGCCAGCAGCCAAGATTTTGCCAGGGGGCACTACGAGCAGTACTTC
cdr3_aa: CASSQDFARGHYEQYF

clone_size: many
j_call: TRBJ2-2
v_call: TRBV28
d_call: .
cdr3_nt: TGTGCCAGCAGACCAAGGGGGAGGGCCGCCGGGGAGCTGTTTTTT
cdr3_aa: CASRPRGRAAGELFF

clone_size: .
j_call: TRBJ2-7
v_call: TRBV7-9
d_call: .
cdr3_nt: TGTGCCAGCAGTGAGAGCGCAGGGCCCGCCGGGGAGCAGTACTTC
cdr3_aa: CASSESAGPAGEQYF

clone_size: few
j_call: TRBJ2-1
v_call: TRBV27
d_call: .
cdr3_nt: TGTGCCAGCAGTTTAAGCAAGACTAGTGAGCAGTTCTTC
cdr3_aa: CASSLSKTSEQFF

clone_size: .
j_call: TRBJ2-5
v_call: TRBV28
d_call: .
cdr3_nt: TGTGCCAGCAGTTGGGCTAGCACAGAGACCCAGTACTTC
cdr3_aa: CASSWASTETQYF

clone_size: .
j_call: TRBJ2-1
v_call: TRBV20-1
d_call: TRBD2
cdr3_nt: TGCGGTGCTAGAGATCAAAGGACTAGCGGGAATGAGCAGTTCTTC
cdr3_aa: CGARDQRTSGNEQFF

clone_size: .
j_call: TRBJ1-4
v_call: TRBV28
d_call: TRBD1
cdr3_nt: TGTGCCAGCAGTCCCCCAACTGTTTATCGGGACAGGGACGAAAAACTGTTTTTT
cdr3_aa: CASSPPTVYRDRDEKLFF

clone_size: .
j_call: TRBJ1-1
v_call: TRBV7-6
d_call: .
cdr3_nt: TGTGCCAGCAGCACCCGGTCCCTCGGAGACACTGAAGCTTTCTTT
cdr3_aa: CASSTRSLGDTEAFF

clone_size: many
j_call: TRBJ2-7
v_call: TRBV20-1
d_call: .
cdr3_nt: TGCAGTGCTAGCCGCTCAAGCTCCTACGAGCAGTACTTC
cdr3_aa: CSASRSSSYEQYF

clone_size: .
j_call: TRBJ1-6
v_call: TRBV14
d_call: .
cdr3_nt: TGTGCCAGCGGTACACGGGGCTATAATTCACCCCTCCACTTT
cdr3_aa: CASGTRGYNSPLHF

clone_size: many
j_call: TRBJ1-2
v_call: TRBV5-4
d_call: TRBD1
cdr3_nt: TGTGCCAGCAGCAGGGGACAGGGTGCCTCTTTCTATGGCTACACCTTC
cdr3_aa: CASSRGQGASFYGYTF

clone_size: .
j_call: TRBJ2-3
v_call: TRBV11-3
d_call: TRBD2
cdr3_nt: TGTGCCAGCAGACCCATAGCGGGAAGGGGGGCAGATACGCAGTATTTT
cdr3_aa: CASRPIAGRGADTQYF

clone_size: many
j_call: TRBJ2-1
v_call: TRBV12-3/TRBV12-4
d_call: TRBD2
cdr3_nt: TGTGCCAGCAGTCTGACTCCTCCTTTAGCGGGAGCAGGCAATGAGCAGTTCTTC
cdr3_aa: CASSLTPPLAGAGNEQFF

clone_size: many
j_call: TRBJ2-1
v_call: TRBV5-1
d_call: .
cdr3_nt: TGCGCCAGCAGCTTGGGGGCAGGTGCGGTTAATGAGCAGTTCTTC
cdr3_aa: CASSLGAGAVNEQFF

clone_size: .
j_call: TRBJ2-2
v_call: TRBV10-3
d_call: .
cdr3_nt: TGTGCCATCAGTGACAGCACCGGGGAGCTGTTTTTT
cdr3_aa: CAISDSTGELFF

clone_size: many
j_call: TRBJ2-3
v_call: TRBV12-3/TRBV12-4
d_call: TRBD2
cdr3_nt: TGTGCCAGCAGTGGACTAGCGGGAGCCACAGATACGCAGTATTTT
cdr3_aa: CASSGLAGATDTQYF

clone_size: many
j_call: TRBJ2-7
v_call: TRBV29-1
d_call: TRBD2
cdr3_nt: TGCAGCGTTGAAGGGACTAGCGACTACGAGCAGTACTTC
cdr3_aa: CSVEGTSDYEQYF

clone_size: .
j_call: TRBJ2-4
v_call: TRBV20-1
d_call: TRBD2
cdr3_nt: TGCAGTGCTCTAGCGGGAGAGGGTTATTATGCCAAAAACATTCAGTACTTC
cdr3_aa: CSALAGEGYYAKNIQYF

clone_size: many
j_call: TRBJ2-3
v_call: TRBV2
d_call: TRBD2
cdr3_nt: TGTGCCAGCAGTGGGTTTAGCGGGAGACCAGATACGCAGTATTTT
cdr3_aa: CASSGFSGRPDTQYF

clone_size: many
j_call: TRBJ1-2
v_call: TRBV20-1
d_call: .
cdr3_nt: TGCAGTGCCCAGACAGGAGTAAACTATGGCTACACCTTC
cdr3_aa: CSAQTGVNYGYTF

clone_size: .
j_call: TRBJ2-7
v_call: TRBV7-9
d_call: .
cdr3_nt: TGTGCCAGCAGCTTTGGAATCCACGAGCAGTACTTC
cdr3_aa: CASSFGIHEQYF

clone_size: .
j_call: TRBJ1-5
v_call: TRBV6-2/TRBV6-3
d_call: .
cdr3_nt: TGTGCCAGCAGCCCATGGGGCAGTACCTCGGGAAGTCGCAATCAGCCCCAGCATTTT
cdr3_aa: CASSPWGSTSGSRNQPQHF

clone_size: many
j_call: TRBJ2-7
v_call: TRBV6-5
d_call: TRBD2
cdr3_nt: TGTGCCAGCAGTTACTCTACTAGCGGAAATTACGAGCAGTACTTC
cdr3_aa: CASSYSTSGNYEQYF

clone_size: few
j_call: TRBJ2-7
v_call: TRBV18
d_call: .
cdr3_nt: TGTGCCAGCTCACAGGGTAATCGCTACGAGCAGTACTTC
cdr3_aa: CASSQGNRYEQYF

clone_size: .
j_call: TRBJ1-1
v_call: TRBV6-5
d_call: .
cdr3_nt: TGTGCCAGCAGTTATAATTGGAACGCTGAAGCTTTCTTT
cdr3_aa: CASSYNWNAEAFF

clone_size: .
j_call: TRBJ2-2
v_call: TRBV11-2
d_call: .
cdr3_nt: TGTGCCAGCAGCTTAGGGGTGGTGGGTACCGGGGAGCTGTTTTTT
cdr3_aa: CASSLGVVGTGELFF

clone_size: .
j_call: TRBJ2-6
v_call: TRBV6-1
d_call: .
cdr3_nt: TGTGCCAGCAGTCCAACTACAATATGGGTGAACGGGCGTTGGGCCAACGTCCTGACTTTC
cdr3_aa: CASSPTTIWVNGRWANVLTF

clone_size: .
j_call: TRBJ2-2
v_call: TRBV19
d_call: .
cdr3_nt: TGTGCCAGTACGGGTGGGAGTTGGACCGGGGAGCTGTTTTTT
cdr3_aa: CASTGGSWTGELFF

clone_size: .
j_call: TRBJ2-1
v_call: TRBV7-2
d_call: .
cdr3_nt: TGTGCCAGCAGCTCCTTGGGGGCGGGAGTGGAAAATGAGCAGTTCTTC
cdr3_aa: CASSSLGAGVENEQFF

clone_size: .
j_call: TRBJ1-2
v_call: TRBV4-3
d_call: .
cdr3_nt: TGCGCCAGCAGCCCGGAGACAGCTAGCTATGGCTACACCTTC
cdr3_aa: CASSPETASYGYTF

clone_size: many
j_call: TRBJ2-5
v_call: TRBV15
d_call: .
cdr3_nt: TGTGCCACCAGCAGAGGCCACGTGTTCTTGGAGACCCAGTACTTC
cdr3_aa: CATSRGHVFLETQYF

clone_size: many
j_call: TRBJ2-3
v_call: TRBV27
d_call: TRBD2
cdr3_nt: TGTGCCACCCGACTAGCGGGTGTAGATACGCAGTATTTT
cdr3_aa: CATRLAGVDTQYF

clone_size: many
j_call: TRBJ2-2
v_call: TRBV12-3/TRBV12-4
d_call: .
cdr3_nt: TGTGCCAGCAGTTTTCCGGGAAGAACCGGGGAGCTGTTTTTT
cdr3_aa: CASSFPGRTGELFF

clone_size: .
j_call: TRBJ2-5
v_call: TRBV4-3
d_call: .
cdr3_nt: TGCGCCAGCAGCCAAGAGTGGGGGGAAGAGACCCAGTACTTC
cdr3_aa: CASSQEWGEETQYF

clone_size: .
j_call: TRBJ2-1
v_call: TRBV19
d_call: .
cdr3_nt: TGTGCCAGTACCCCATCCGGACTCGGCCCCTACAATGAGCAGTTCTTC
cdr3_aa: CASTPSGLGPYNEQFF

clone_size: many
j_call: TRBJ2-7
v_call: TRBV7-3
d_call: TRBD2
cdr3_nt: TGTGCCAGCAGCTCAGGACAAGCGGGAGGGTACGAGCAGTACTTC
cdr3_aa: CASSSGQAGGYEQYF